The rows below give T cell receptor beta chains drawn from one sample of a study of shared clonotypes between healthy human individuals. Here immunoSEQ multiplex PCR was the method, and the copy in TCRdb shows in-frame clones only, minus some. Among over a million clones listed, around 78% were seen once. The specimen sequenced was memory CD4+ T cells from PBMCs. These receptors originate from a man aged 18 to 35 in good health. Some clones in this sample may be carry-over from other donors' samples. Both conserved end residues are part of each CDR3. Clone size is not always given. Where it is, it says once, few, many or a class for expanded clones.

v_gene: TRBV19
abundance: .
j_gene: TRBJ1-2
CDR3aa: CASSSGHFLDGYTF

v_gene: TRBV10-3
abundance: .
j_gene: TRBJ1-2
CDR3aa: CAITGGSNYGYTF

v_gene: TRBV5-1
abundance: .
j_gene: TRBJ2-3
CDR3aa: CASSFVEGPTDTQYF

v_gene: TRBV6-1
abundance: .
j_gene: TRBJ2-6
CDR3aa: CASSGWTGALRISGANVLTF

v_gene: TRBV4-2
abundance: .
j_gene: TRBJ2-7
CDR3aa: CASSPVSLLSYEQYF

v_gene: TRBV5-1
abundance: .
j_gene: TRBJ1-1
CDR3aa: CASSRSTDTEAFF

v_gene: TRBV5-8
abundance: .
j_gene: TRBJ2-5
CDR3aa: CASSLGVETQYF

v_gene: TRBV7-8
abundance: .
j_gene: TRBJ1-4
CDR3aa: CASRPPGTGANEKLFF

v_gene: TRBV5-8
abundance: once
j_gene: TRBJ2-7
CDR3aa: CASSSGAGTGAYEQYF

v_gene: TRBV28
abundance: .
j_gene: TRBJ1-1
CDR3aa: CASRTQRTEAFF